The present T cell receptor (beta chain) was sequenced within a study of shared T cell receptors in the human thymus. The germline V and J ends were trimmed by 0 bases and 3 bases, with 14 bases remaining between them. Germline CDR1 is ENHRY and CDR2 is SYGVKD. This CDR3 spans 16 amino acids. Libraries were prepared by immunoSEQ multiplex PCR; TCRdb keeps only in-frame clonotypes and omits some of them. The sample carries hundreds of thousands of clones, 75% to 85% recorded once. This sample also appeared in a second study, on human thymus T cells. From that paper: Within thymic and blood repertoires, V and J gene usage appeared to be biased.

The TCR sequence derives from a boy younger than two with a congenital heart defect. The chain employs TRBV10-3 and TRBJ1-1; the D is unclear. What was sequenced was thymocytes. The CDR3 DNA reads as TGTGCCATCAGTGAGTCTGAGTTTAGCGGGGACACTGAAGCTTTCTTT. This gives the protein CAISESEFSGDTEAFF.